This is a list of T cell receptor beta chains from one sample in a study of Ad26.COV2.S vaccination and SARS-CoV-2 variants. The data were produced by immunoSEQ multiplex PCR, yet TCRdb's version contains in-frame clones alone and is incomplete. The table includes some 400,000 clones, around nine tenths detected once. Sample: peripheral blood, taken in a trial of Ad26.COV2.S vaccine versus placebo. These receptors were taken from a person aged 18-65 years who received the Ad26.COV2.S COVID-19 vaccine or a placebo. CDR3s include the opening cysteine and the closing phenylalanine or tryptophan. Fields, in order: clone size, V gene, J gene, CDR3 protein. Rows give clone size only sometimes, using once, few, many, or a class for an expanded clone.

abundance: .
v_gene: TRBV12-3/TRBV12-4
j_gene: TRBJ2-7
CDR3aa: CASSLVAPYEQYF

abundance: once
v_gene: TRBV7-2
j_gene: TRBJ1-1
CDR3aa: CASSLAVLGTRGTEAFF

abundance: .
v_gene: TRBV14
j_gene: TRBJ2-5
CDR3aa: CASSPVRDRSSQYF

abundance: .
v_gene: TRBV6-5
j_gene: TRBJ1-2
CDR3aa: CASSYSGGGYTF

abundance: .
v_gene: TRBV21-1
j_gene: TRBJ2-5
CDR3aa: CASSKGRGETQYF

abundance: .
v_gene: TRBV19
j_gene: TRBJ2-1
CDR3aa: CASTDRASYNEQFF

abundance: .
v_gene: TRBV7-2
j_gene: TRBJ1-3
CDR3aa: CASSLEVGRAGNTIYF

abundance: .
v_gene: TRBV28
j_gene: TRBJ2-5
CDR3aa: CASSYDREAQETQYF

abundance: .
v_gene: TRBV28
j_gene: TRBJ1-1
CDR3aa: CASSLAQGRGAFF

abundance: once
v_gene: TRBV28
j_gene: TRBJ2-1
CDR3aa: CASSTNEQFF

abundance: .
v_gene: TRBV5-1
j_gene: TRBJ2-1
CDR3aa: CASSLQQSSYNEQFF

abundance: .
v_gene: TRBV4-2
j_gene: TRBJ1-5
CDR3aa: CASSQNGGGSQPQHF

abundance: .
v_gene: TRBV2
j_gene: TRBJ2-1
CDR3aa: CASSWEAGGYNEQFF

abundance: once
v_gene: TRBV5-1
j_gene: TRBJ1-1
CDR3aa: CASSLQMGVNTEAFF

abundance: .
v_gene: TRBV7-7
j_gene: TRBJ2-2
CDR3aa: CASSLEGGGRNTGELFF

abundance: .
v_gene: TRBV4-3
j_gene: TRBJ2-1
CDR3aa: CASSQERLAASSYNEQFF

abundance: .
v_gene: TRBV11-3
j_gene: TRBJ2-1
CDR3aa: CASSLGLVLAGLGYNEQFF

abundance: .
v_gene: TRBV5-4
j_gene: TRBJ2-1
CDR3aa: CASSLDISGTPDNEQFF

abundance: .
v_gene: TRBV10-2
j_gene: TRBJ2-5
CDR3aa: CASSDSSETQYF

abundance: few
v_gene: TRBV10-1
j_gene: TRBJ2-3
CDR3aa: CASSGGPITRGTSTDTQYF

abundance: .
v_gene: TRBV7-9
j_gene: TRBJ1-4
CDR3aa: CASSRRGPTNEKLFF

abundance: .
v_gene: TRBV5-6
j_gene: TRBJ1-4
CDR3aa: CASSLARREKLFF

abundance: .
v_gene: TRBV24-1
j_gene: TRBJ2-5
CDR3aa: CATSDLGPDATQYF

abundance: .
v_gene: TRBV6-5
j_gene: TRBJ2-7
CDR3aa: CASSYSSVGDVYEQYF

abundance: once
v_gene: TRBV11-2
j_gene: TRBJ2-7
CDR3aa: CASSLELATFYEQYF

abundance: once
v_gene: TRBV9
j_gene: TRBJ1-6
CDR3aa: CASSVDGRDSPLHF

abundance: .
v_gene: TRBV11-3
j_gene: TRBJ2-1
CDR3aa: CASSLSATSYNEQFF

abundance: .
v_gene: TRBV30
j_gene: TRBJ1-5
CDR3aa: CAWSVPVSNQPQHF

abundance: .
v_gene: TRBV3-1/TRBV3-2
j_gene: TRBJ2-7
CDR3aa: CASSQDFTDRVYEQYF